The T cell receptor beta chain described here comes from a study of blood T cell repertoires in COVID-19 (dated by TCRdb to 2018 to 2021). With regard to the full study: Samples from collaborators originated in the United States, Italy and Spain and spanned both the acute and convalescent phases of COVID-19. The prospective study material was composed of cDNA or gDNA derived from T cells, B-cell-depleted T cells, or PBMCs. Deeply sampled blood TCRbeta repertoires from subjects exposed to, actively infected with, or recovered from COVID-19 were included in the dataset. The repertoires were made available in a free public database intended to serve as a resource for research on the immune response to SARS-CoV-2. Samples came from the ongoing ImmuneRACE study (first 160 participants) plus 1,254 subjects from 6 global collaborators. Sample metadata almost always included a de-identified subject ID, COVID-19 status, age in years and sex. Where available, HLA class I and class II types were taken from metadata supplied by the sample provider and were not determined by assay-based typing. Broad study findings and their caveats: The amount of clinical and demographic metadata varied by source and participant and was provided uncurated.

V was cut back by 4 bases and J by 3 bases, leaving a gap of 11 bases between them. CDR1 SGHRS and CDR2 YFSETQ are derived from the germline V gene. From its cysteine to its phenylalanine, the CDR3 spans 14 amino acids. The read is trimmed to its CDR3 DNA, 42 bases read in frame from base 1. The immunoSEQ Assay, a bias-controlled multiplex PCR, was used to amplify TCRbeta CDR3 regions from genomic DNA. Processing in the source paper ran as follows. The number of nucleated cells in each sample was estimated by amplification of reference gene primers within the assay. To quantify the absolute abundance of each unique TCRbeta CDR3 rearrangement, sequence reads were collapsed and filtered. For each sample, productive Simpson clonality was calculated as the square root of Simpson's diversity index across productive rearrangements. As stored in TCRdb, this immuneACCESS dataset retains in-frame rearrangements with V and J assigned. A fraction of the clones does not appear; measured against another copy, unresolved V genes explain less than half of the discrepancy, and the remainder lacks a known reason. The V and J calls and clone size were taken over from that table, and D and trimming were inferred from the DNA. This sample holds just under 95,000 clones; 80% were observed only once. 8.7% of the sample lies in the top ten.

As for this clone: The specificity of this receptor is unknown. No much larger clonotype is one base removed from it; base qualities were not supplied.

Samples from volunteer blood donors who had recovered from COVID-19 were contributed by a second Seattle source. Whole blood was collected in K2EDTA tubes by collaborating institutions according to the institutions' own protocols. Collaborator samples were shipped for TCRbeta analysis as frozen whole blood, isolated PBMCs, or DNA extracted from either sample type. The sequence links TRBV5-1 to TRBJ1-5, with no D gene named confidently. This clonotype was obtained from a man in his forties or fifties who had recovered from COVID-19. Sequenced sample: peripheral blood. The CDR3 protein: CASSPDGINQPQHF. The nucleotides read TGCGCCAGCAGCCCCGATGGCATCAATCAGCCCCAGCATTTT. Beyond the CDR3, the reference TRBV5-1 and TRBJ1-5 genes provide the residues; the full variable domain reads: KAGVTQTPRYLIKTRGQQVTLSCSPISGHRSVSWYQQTPGQGLQFLFEYFSETQRNKGNFPGRFSGRQFSNSRSEMNVSTLELGDSALYLCASSPDGINQPQHFGDGTRLSIL.